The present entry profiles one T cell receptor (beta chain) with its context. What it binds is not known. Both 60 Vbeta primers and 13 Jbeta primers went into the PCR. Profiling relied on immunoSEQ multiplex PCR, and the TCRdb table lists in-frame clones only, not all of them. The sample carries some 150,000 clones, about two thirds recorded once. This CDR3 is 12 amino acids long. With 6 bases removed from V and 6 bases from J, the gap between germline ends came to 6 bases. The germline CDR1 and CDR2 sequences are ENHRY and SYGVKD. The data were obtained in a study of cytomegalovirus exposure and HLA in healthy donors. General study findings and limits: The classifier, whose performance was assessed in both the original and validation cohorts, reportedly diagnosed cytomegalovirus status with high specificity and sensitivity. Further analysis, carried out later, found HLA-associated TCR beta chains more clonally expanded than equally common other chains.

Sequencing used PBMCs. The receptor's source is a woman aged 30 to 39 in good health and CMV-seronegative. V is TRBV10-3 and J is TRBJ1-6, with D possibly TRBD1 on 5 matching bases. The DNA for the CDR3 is TGTGCCATCAGCGGGGGTAATTCACCCCTCCACTTT. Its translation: CAISGGNSPLHF.